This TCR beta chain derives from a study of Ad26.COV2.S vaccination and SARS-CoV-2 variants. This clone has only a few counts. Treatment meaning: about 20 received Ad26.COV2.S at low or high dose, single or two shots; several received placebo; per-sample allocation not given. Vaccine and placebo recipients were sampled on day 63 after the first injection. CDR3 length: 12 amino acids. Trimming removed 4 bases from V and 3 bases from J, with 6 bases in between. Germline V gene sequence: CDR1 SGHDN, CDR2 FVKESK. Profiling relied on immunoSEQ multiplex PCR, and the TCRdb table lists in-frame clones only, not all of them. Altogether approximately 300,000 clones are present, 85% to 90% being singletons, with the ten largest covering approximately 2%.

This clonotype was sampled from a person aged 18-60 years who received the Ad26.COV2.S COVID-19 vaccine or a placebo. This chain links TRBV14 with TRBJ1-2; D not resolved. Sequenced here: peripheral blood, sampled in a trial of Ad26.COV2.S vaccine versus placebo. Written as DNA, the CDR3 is TGTGCCAGCAGCCTGGGTCACTATGGCTACACCTTC. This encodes CASSLGHYGYTF.